These T cell receptor beta chains were read from a single sample in a study of cytomegalovirus exposure and HLA in healthy donors. This table comes from immunoSEQ multiplex PCR, and its TCRdb copy is limited to in-frame clones, with some not included. This table has about 110,000 clones, 71% appearing once. Specimen: PBMCs. The receptors derive from a female donor in good health and CMV-seronegative. CDR3s include the opening cysteine and the closing phenylalanine or tryptophan. D genes are given only for firm matches. Where a row states a size, it is once, few, many or the class of an expanded clone; other rows omit it.

J,D,size,V,DNA,CDR3
TRBJ2-7,TRBD2,-,TRBV13,TGTGCCAGCAGCTTATCGCCTAGCGGGGTCCACGAGCAGTACTTC,CASSLSPSGVHEQYF
TRBJ2-4,TRBD1,-,TRBV7-9,TGTGCCAGCAGCCCGGGACAGGGGAACCTAGCCAAAAACATTCAGTACTTC,CASSPGQGNLAKNIQYF
TRBJ1-5,TRBD1,-,TRBV28,TGTGCCAGCAGTTTACCCACGCCCCACAGGGGGGATCAGCCCCAGCATTTT,CASSLPTPHRGDQPQHF
TRBJ1-5,TRBD1,once,TRBV6-1,TGTGCCAGCAGTGGGGGACAGGGGCAATCATGGCCCCAGCATTTT,CASSGGQGQSWPQHF
TRBJ2-3,TRBD1,few,TRBV4-3,TGCGCCAGCAGCCAAGTGACCGGGACAGGAGGTCATACGCAGTATTTT,CASSQVTGTGGHTQYF
TRBJ1-2,-,-,TRBV9,TGTGCCAGCAGCTTAGGGGGGTGGGACACCTCGTCCTATGGCTACACCTTC,CASSLGGWDTSSYGYTF
TRBJ1-5,-,-,TRBV30,TGTGCCTGGAACGAGGGAGGAGTCAATCAGCCCCAGCATTTT,CAWNEGGVNQPQHF
TRBJ2-3,TRBD2,-,TRBV4-2,TGTGCCAGCAGCCAAGATGTGGGAATAGCGGGAGGGTCTAGCACAGATACGCAGTATTTT,CASSQDVGIAGGSSTDTQYF
TRBJ1-3,-,-,TRBV12-5,TGTGCTAGTGGTTTGGTACTGGGGGAGGCCTCTGGAAACACCATATATTTT,CASGLVLGEASGNTIYF
TRBJ2-3,TRBD1,-,TRBV5-1,TGCGCCAGCAGCTTGGACAGGGGGAGGACAGATACGCAGTATTTT,CASSLDRGRTDTQYF
TRBJ2-3,TRBD1,-,TRBV19,TGTGCCAGTAGCCCCGAGCGGGGACAGGGTGGCGATACGCAGTATTTT,CASSPERGQGGDTQYF
TRBJ2-5,TRBD2,once,TRBV10-3,TGTGCCATCAAACCCGGACTAGCGGGAGAGACCCAGTACTTC,CAIKPGLAGETQYF
TRBJ1-5,-,-,TRBV28,TGTGCCAGCAGCACTACAGGGTTCAGGCCCCAGCATTTT,CASSTTGFRPQHF
TRBJ2-3,-,-,TRBV21-1,TGTGCCAGCAGCAAAGTTCGACTAGCGGGAGGGCCCACGCGCACAGATACGCAGTATTTT,CASSKVRLAGGPTRTDTQYF
TRBJ2-2,-,-,TRBV27,TGTGCCAGCAGTCCCCTGGGGAGGAACACCGGGGAGCTGTTTTTT,CASSPLGRNTGELFF
TRBJ2-5,TRBD1,-,TRBV11-3,TGTGCCAGCAGCTTAGGTGGCAGGGGGTACCAAGAGACCCAGTACTTC,CASSLGGRGYQETQYF
TRBJ2-1,TRBD2,once,TRBV7-2,TGTGCCAGCAGCCTGTATTCGGGTCTAGCGGGAGGCAATGAGCAGTTCTTC,CASSLYSGLAGGNEQFF
TRBJ2-7,-,-,TRBV11-3,TGTGCCAGCAGCTTAGCCTCGACTTATTACGAGCAGTACTTC,CASSLASTYYEQYF
TRBJ2-1,TRBD2,-,TRBV7-6,TGTGCCAGCAGCCAAGGACTAGCGGGAGTCTATGAGCAGTTCTTC,CASSQGLAGVYEQFF
TRBJ2-5,-,-,TRBV10-3,TGTGCCATCAGTGATGGGCGGGAAAGGGAGACCCAGTACTTC,CAISDGRERETQYF
TRBJ2-3,TRBD2,-,TRBV7-8,TGTGCCAGCAGCCCTAGCGGGAGCTCAGGCCCAGATACGCAGTATTTT,CASSPSGSSGPDTQYF
TRBJ2-7,-,-,TRBV2,TGTGCCAGCATTGCATCCGGGAACGAGCAGTACTTC,CASIASGNEQYF
TRBJ2-3,-,-,TRBV13,TGTGCCAGCAGCTTAGGGCTGGGCAGCACAGATACGCAGTATTTT,CASSLGLGSTDTQYF
TRBJ2-1,TRBD1,-,TRBV15,TGTGCCACCAGCAGAGAGGGGGGGACAGGGTTCGGAGGCCCCTACAATGAGCAGTTCTTC,CATSREGGTGFGGPYNEQFF
TRBJ1-1,TRBD1,-,TRBV13,TGTGCCGGAGGACAGGGGGCCTCGGCTTTCTTT,CAGGQGASAFF
TRBJ1-5,-,-,TRBV6-5,TGTGCCAGCAGTTATAGGAGGGCGGGAGATCAGCCCCAGCATTTT,CASSYRRAGDQPQHF
TRBJ1-5,-,-,TRBV19,TGTGCCAGTAGTATTTTTACAGGGTATAGCAATCAGCCCCAGCATTTT,CASSIFTGYSNQPQHF
TRBJ2-7,-,few,TRBV11-2,TGTGCCAGCACCCCGAACAGAGCCTCCTACGAGCAGTACTTC,CASTPNRASYEQYF
TRBJ2-2,-,-,TRBV4-3,TGCGCCAGCAGCAGTCGCGGGCCCCCCCACACCGGGGAGCTGTTTTTT,CASSSRGPPHTGELFF
TRBJ2-5,-,few,TRBV27,TGTGCCAGCAGTTTGTGGCCCCTTTCGGGGGAGACCCAGTACTTC,CASSLWPLSGETQYF
TRBJ2-7,-,-,TRBV30,TGTGCCTGGAGTGTACGAAAAGATTACGAGCAGTACTTC,CAWSVRKDYEQYF
TRBJ1-5,TRBD1,-,TRBV19,TGTGCCAGCATGTGGGGACAGGGGAGCAATCAGCCCCAGCATTTT,CASMWGQGSNQPQHF
TRBJ2-1,TRBD2,-,TRBV7-9,TGTGCCAGCTTACTAGCGGGAGTCACCAATGAGCAGTTCTTC,CASLLAGVTNEQFF
TRBJ2-1,TRBD2,-,TRBV25-1,TGTGCCAGCAGTGAGGGGACTAGCGGGAGGAATGAGCAGTTCTTC,CASSEGTSGRNEQFF
TRBJ1-2,-,-,TRBV7-3,TGTGCCAGCAGCCCCTCTCCGGGTAACTATGGCTACACCTTC,CASSPSPGNYGYTF
TRBJ2-2,-,-,TRBV7-3,TGTGCCAGCAGCTTAACGGGCCCGAACACCGGGGAGCTGTTTTTT,CASSLTGPNTGELFF
TRBJ1-6,-,-,TRBV10-2,TGCGCCACTTCCGGGAATTCACCCCTCCACTTT,CATSGNSPLHF
TRBJ1-2,-,-,TRBV4-2,TGTGCCAGCAGCCAAGAAATCAAGAACTCTAACTATGGCTACACCTTC,CASSQEIKNSNYGYTF
TRBJ2-7,TRBD1,-,TRBV28,TGTGCCAGCAGTGGCCCTACAGGGGTCGAGAAGTACTTC,CASSGPTGVEKYF
TRBJ2-4,-,-,TRBV5-1,TGCGCCAGCAGCCCATTACTAGATATGGCGGAAAACATTCAGTACTTC,CASSPLLDMAENIQYF
TRBJ2-1,-,-,TRBV10-3,TGTGCCATAGGGCCCGCCAGGGGTGATGAGCAGTTCTTC,CAIGPARGDEQFF
TRBJ2-3,TRBD2,-,TRBV27,TGTGCCAGCAGTTTGCAGCGGGAGGTTACAGATACGCAGTATTTT,CASSLQREVTDTQYF
TRBJ2-1,TRBD2,once,TRBV7-3,TGTGCCAGCAGCCAACCGGGACTAGCCAACAATGAGCAGTTCTTC,CASSQPGLANNEQFF
TRBJ1-1,-,-,TRBV13,TGTGCCAGCAGCTTAGAGAGGGTCACTGAAGCTTTCTTT,CASSLERVTEAFF
TRBJ1-2,TRBD1,-,TRBV5-5,TGTGCCAGCAGGAGCAGGGGGTTTGGAGTAAACTATGGCTACACCTTC,CASRSRGFGVNYGYTF
TRBJ2-1,TRBD2,-,TRBV7-2,TGTGCCAGCAGCTCCGGGGGAGCGGGATACAATGAGCAGTTCTTC,CASSSGGAGYNEQFF
TRBJ1-4,TRBD1,few,TRBV4-2,TGTGCCAGCAGCTTTCGAACAGGGGTGACAGGGGAACTGTTTTTT,CASSFRTGVTGELFF
TRBJ1-3,TRBD1,-,TRBV7-9,TGTGCCACCACGATTAAGGGGGCTGGTGGAAACACCATATATTTT,CATTIKGAGGNTIYF
TRBJ2-1,TRBD2,-,TRBV19,TGTGCCAGTAGTACCGGGACTAGCAATGAGCAGTTCTTC,CASSTGTSNEQFF
TRBJ2-7,-,-,TRBV2,TGTGCCAGCAGAGGTGGGACAAAGAACTACGAGCAGTACTTC,CASRGGTKNYEQYF
TRBJ2-1,TRBD2,-,TRBV27,TGTGCCAGCATTGGGAGCCGGGGGGTTGAGCAGTTCTTC,CASIGSRGVEQFF
TRBJ2-3,TRBD2,-,TRBV5-4,TGTGCCAGCAGCCCTACTAGCGGGAAGAGGGATACGCAGTATTTT,CASSPTSGKRDTQYF